This TCR beta chain was recovered during a study of post-analysis software for immune sequencing data. Unique molecular identifiers featured in each of the TCR beta cDNA libraries. Roughly 500,000 cDNA molecules were obtained from about 0.98 to 11 million T cells. Each CDR3 protein gets one entry after TCRdb re-called the PCR reads with MiXCR. The data show 380,000 or so distinct CDR3 sequences, with less than 40% seen just once and over 10% held by the top ten. In this sample, this clonotype turned up a few times. Its antigen remains unknown. Study-wide results and limits: In patients, TRBV5-6, TRBV5-1 and TRBV20-1 belonged to four or five TRBV segments found more frequently than in controls.

Germline V gene data show CDR1 as SGHRS and CDR2 as YFSETQ. This CDR3 has 13 amino acids. V was trimmed by 0 bases and J by 3 bases, leaving 6 bases between them. The specimen was blood. The sequence came from a girl between 10 and 17 years old with multiple sclerosis. The rearrangement links TRBV5-1 to TRBJ1-1, with D unclear. The CDR3 reads CASSLAADTEAFF. The CDR3 nucleotides read TGCGCCAGCAGCTTGGCCGCGGACACTGAAGCTTTCTTT. Full variable domain (outside the CDR3, taken from reference TRBV5-1 and TRBJ1-1): KAGVTQTPRYLIKTRGQQVTLSCSPISGHRSVSWYQQTPGQGLQFLFEYFSETQRNKGNFPGRFSGRQFSNSRSEMNVSTLELGDSALYLCASSLAADTEAFFGQGTRLTVV.